This passage covers 12 T cell receptor beta chains from one sample sequenced in a study of T cells expressing NK-cell markers. Using the 5' RACE reads, TCRdb records one entry per CDR3 protein without DNA. The sample includes approximately 170,000 distinct CDR3 sequences. Sequencing was done on a sample of blood T cells: a sorted CD56 or NKG2C T cell subset, CD4+ or CD8+ T cells, or bulk PBMC T cells (not recorded which). Receptors were obtained from a man aged 18-69 years in good health.

The rearrangement links TRBV13 to TRBJ2-3; the D call from TCRdb, TRBD2, cannot be confirmed without DNA. The germline CDR1 and CDR2 sequences are PRHDT and FYEKMQ (reference sequence). The CDR3 is 14 amino acids. This CDR3 reads CASSLEAAGDTQYF. Using reference TRBV13 and TRBJ2-3 for the parts outside the CDR3, the full variable domain is AAGVIQSPRHLIKEKRETATLKCYPIPRHDTVYWYQQGPGQDPQFLISFYEKMQSDKGSIPDRFSAQQFSDYHSELNMSSLELGDSALYFCASSLEAAGDTQYFGPGTRLTVL.

CDR3 loop: CASSSPMAGLNIQYF. The chain links TRBV7-2 to TRBJ2-4; TCRdb indicates TRBD1, and absent DNA this call remains unverified. The CDR3 spans 15 residues. Germline CDR1 and CDR2: SGHTA and FQGNSA.

The V gene is TRBV3-1, the J gene TRBJ2-1; TCRdb picks TRBD2, but there is no DNA to check that call. Per the germline V gene, CDR1 is LGHDT and CDR2 is YNNKEL (reference sequence). This CDR3 is built from 15 residues. The CDR3 reads CASSHTGTSSNEQFF.

The V gene is TRBV19, the J gene TRBJ1-1. This CDR3 spans 14 amino acids. The V gene's germline CDR1 is LNHDA and CDR2 SQIVND (reference sequence). CDR3 sequence: CASSMDRGGTEAFF.

The chain employs TRBV27 and TRBJ1-6; lacking DNA, the TRBD1 call made by TCRdb goes unchecked. The CDR3 spans 16 residues. CDR1 is MNHEY and CDR2 is SMNVEV in the germline V gene (reference sequence). This CDR3 reads CASSLGPDRRNSPLHF.

V gene TRBV4-1 combines with J gene TRBJ1-6; absent DNA, TCRdb's TRBD1 call cannot be checked. Germline loops: CDR1 MGHRA, CDR2 YSYEKL. The CDR3 spans 15 residues. CDR3 amino acids: CASSRTTGTQSPLHF.

V gene TRBV9 combines with J gene TRBJ2-5; the TRBD2 assignment by TCRdb is unverifiable without DNA. The CDR3 totals 15 residues. Per germline, CDR1 SGDLS and CDR2 YYNGEE. The CDR3 sequence: CASSVALAGGKTQYF.

The J gene is TRBJ2-1, the V gene TRBV19. The CDR3 totals 15 residues. Germline V gene lookup returns CDR1 LNHDA and CDR2 SQIVND (reference sequence). This chain's CDR3 is CASSIPGSSYNEQFF. Full variable domain (missing parts from reference TRBV19 and TRBJ2-1): DGGITQSPKYLFRKEGQNVTLSCEQNLNHDAMYWYRQDPGQGLRLIYYSQIVNDFQKGDIAEGYSVSREKKESFPLTVTSAQKNPTAFYLCASSIPGSSYNEQFFGPGTRLTVL.

The CDR3 protein is CSAESTGEGYGYTF. The rearrangement joins TRBV20-1 to TRBJ1-2; with no DNA, the TCRdb D assignment of TRBD1 cannot be verified. CDR1 is DFQATT and CDR2 is SNEGSKA in the germline V gene (reference sequence). This CDR3 is 14 amino acids long.

The chain has TRBV2 and TRBJ2-1; TCRdb's D call, TRBD1, is unchecked because there is no DNA. Germline lookup yields CDR1 SNHLY and CDR2 FYNNEI. This CDR3 is built from 15 residues. This CDR3 is CASSLGTPSYNEQFF.

The rearrangement links TRBV18 to TRBJ2-5; TCRdb lists TRBD2, though no DNA is available to test this call. Per the germline V gene, CDR1 is KGHSH and CDR2 is LQKENI. This CDR3 contains 14 residues. The CDR3 sequence: CASSPTSSQETQYF.

CDR3 residues: CASSPPQDTGELFF. The chain joins TRBV6-2 or TRBV6-3 to TRBJ2-2; TCRdb returns TRBD1, unconfirmable since there is no DNA. The V gene's germline CDR1 is MNHEY and CDR2 SVGEGT. This CDR3 comprises 14 residues.